Each of the 2 T cell receptor beta chains below was sequenced from the same sample in a study of T cell clonality in common variable immunodeficiency. Method: immunoSEQ multiplex PCR; TCRdb's copy keeps in-frame clones and lacks some. The record shows 55,000 or so clones for this sample, with no singletons present. Sequencing input: peripheral blood mononuclear cells. The source is a person aged 18 to 75 in good health.

Regarding this clone: The read finishes 3 residues shy of the CDR3 end, and the germline J gene is used to complete it. The chain combines TRBV25-1 with TRBJ2-7; D might be TRBD1 (5 bases). Trimming removed 2 bases from V and 6 bases from J, with 11 bases in between. The CDR3 sequence is 13 residues long. CDR1 MGHDK and CDR2 SYGVNS come from the germline V gene. Here the CDR3 reads CASSEPPGLEQYF. The sequenced CDR3 bases are TGTGCCAGCAGTGAACCCCCAGGGCTCGAG.

This clone occurred many times. The read gets to within 3 residues of the CDR3 end, and the germline J gene fills in the rest. V gene TRBV10-3 combines with J gene TRBJ2-4; D might be TRBD2 (6 bases). CDR1 is ENHRY, CDR2 SYGVKD, per germline. V was shortened by 0 bases and J by 3 bases, with 12 bases between the two germline ends. The CDR3 is made up of 16 amino acids. The CDR3 protein is CAISESGGIGKNIQYF. The sequenced part of the CDR3 DNA is TGTGCCATCAGTGAGTCTGGCGGGATCGGCAAAAACATT.